Shown below are 14 T cell receptor beta chains from a single sample sequenced in a study of T cells in Graves' hyperthyroidism and ophthalmopathy. It was RNA transcripts that yielded the amplified TCR beta CDR3 regions. First-round RT-PCR with HTBI primers amplified the TCR CDR3 region. TCRdb recomputed calls from the multiplex PCR reads with MiXCR, one row per CDR3 protein. The sample records about 640,000 distinct CDR3 sequences, about 45% being singletons. Sequencing input: peripheral blood or thyroid tissue (not recorded which). Receptor source: an adult man with Graves' disease, either hyperthyroidism or ophthalmopathy (not recorded which).

This clonotype is a singleton in its sample. The chain is built from TRBV7-2 and TRBJ2-7, with 9 bases aligning to TRBD1. The CDR3 runs to 14 residues. The V gene end was trimmed by 6 bases and the J gene end by 3 bases; junction bases not matched to a gene: 6. Germline V lookup: CDR1 SGHTA, CDR2 FQGNSA. The CDR3 is CASRYTGGNYEQYF. In DNA, the CDR3 is TGTGCCAGCAGATACACAGGGGGCAACTACGAGCAGTACTTC.

The rearrangement joins TRBV29-1 to TRBJ1-3; perhaps TRBD1 as D (5 bases). Trimming removed 4 bases from V and 8 bases from J, with 15 bases in between. The germline gives CDR1 SQVTM, CDR2 ANQGSEA. The CDR3 spans 13 residues. The CDR3 bases are TGCAGCGTTGGACAGTCCTATGGCTACACCATATATTTT. This sequence encodes CSVGQSYGYTIYF. Based on the CDR3 plus reference TRBV29-1 and TRBJ1-3, the full variable domain is SAVISQKPSRDICQRGTSLTIQCQVDSQVTMMFWYRQQPGQSLTLIATANQGSEATYESGFVIDKFPISRPNLTFSTLTVSNMSPEDSSIYLCSVGQSYGYTIYFGEGSWLTVV.

This clonotype has only one observation. Just one base apart from a much larger clone, this may be a read error. The rearrangement links TRBV7-9 to TRBJ2-7, with a tentative D call TRBD2 (6 bases). This CDR3 contains 15 residues. Germline CDR1 and CDR2: SEHNR and FQNEAQ (reference sequence). V was cut by 5 bases and J by 0 bases, with 14 bases left in between. The CDR3 DNA is TGTGCCAGCAGCGCGGGGCCCGGGAGCTCCTACGAGCAGTACTTC. This translates into CASSAGPGSSYEQYF.

Details on this clonotype: Being one base from a much bigger clone, this may be a read error. The chain is built from TRBV19 and TRBJ1-5; tentative D call: TRBD1 (6 bases). CDR1 is LNHDA and CDR2 is SQIVND in the germline V gene (reference sequence). The CDR3 runs to 14 residues. CDR3 protein: CTSSLQGTNQPQHF. The CDR3, as DNA: TGTACCAGTAGTCTACAGGGAACAAATCAGCCCCAGCATTTT.

V and J are TRBV29-1 and TRBJ2-6; perhaps TRBD1 as D (5 bases). The CDR3 is 13 amino acids. Germline V gene data show CDR1 as SQVTM and CDR2 as ANQGSEA. The CDR3 loop is CSVSGNGANVLTF. In nucleotides, the CDR3 is TGCAGTGTTTCAGGGAATGGGGCCAACGTCCTGACTTTC. Full variable domain (remainder filled in from reference TRBV29-1 and TRBJ2-6): SAVISQKPSRDICQRGTSLTIQCQVDSQVTMMFWYRQQPGQSLTLIATANQGSEATYESGFVIDKFPISRPNLTFSTLTVSNMSPEDSSIYLCSVSGNGANVLTFGAGSRLTVL.

This clonotype was observed a few times. The chain couples TRBV7-8 to TRBJ1-5, with 10 positions matching TRBD1. J lost 3 bases, V lost 5 bases, and 4 bases had no gene match. The CDR3 consists of 15 residues. Germline V gene lookup returns CDR1 SGHVS and CDR2 FQNEAQ. The CDR3 nucleotides read TGTGCCAGCAGCCCGACAGGGGGCAACAATCAGCCCCAGCATTTT. This gives the protein CASSPTGGNNQPQHF.

This clonotype was detected only once. V is TRBV29-1 and J is TRBJ1-2; TRBD1 matches 8 bases. Per the germline V gene, CDR1 is SQVTM and CDR2 is ANQGSEA. The CDR3 is 12 amino acids. J gave up 7 bases and V 7 bases, and 8 bases lay outside the gene matches. The CDR3 DNA is TGCAGCGCAAGGACAGGGTCTCTTGGCTACACCTTC. Protein sequence: CSARTGSLGYTF.

Note on this clonotype: One junction end disagrees with the germline gene, perhaps due to a read error. This rearrangement joins TRBV12-3 or TRBV12-4 to TRBJ1-4, with D perhaps matching TRBD1 (5 bases). CDR3 size: 15 residues. CDR3 nucleotides: TGTGCCAGCAGCTTAGCGCAGGGACTTTCCGAAAAACTGTTTTTT. Its translation: CASSLAQGLSEKLFF.

J is TRBJ1-6 and V is TRBV28; D is uncertain. With 7 bases removed from V and 5 bases from J, the gap between germline ends came to 9 bases. CDR1 and CDR2 from the germline V gene are MDHEN and SYDVKM. CDR3 length: 13 residues. The CDR3 DNA follows: TGTGCCAGCAAGGAGCGGGATAATTCACCCCTCCACTTT. Its protein is CASKERDNSPLHF. The full variable domain, its missing parts supplied by reference TRBV28 and TRBJ1-6, is DVKVTQSSRYLVKRTGEKVFLECVQDMDHENMFWYRQDPGLGLRLIYFSYDVKMKEKGDIPEGYSVSREKKERFSLILESASTNQTSMYLCASKERDNSPLHFGNGTRLTVT.

At least ten counts were recorded for this clonotype. The rearrangement joins TRBV7-2 to TRBJ2-7, with 7 positions matching TRBD2. The CDR3 extends over 16 amino acids. CDR1 and CDR2 from the germline V gene are SGHTA and FQGNSA. Trimming cost V 5 bases and J 4 bases; bases outside gene matches: 14. CDR3 protein: CASSPIPGLVGYEQYF. The CDR3 DNA is TGTGCCAGCAGCCCCATCCCTGGACTAGTCGGGTACGAGCAGTACTTC. Looking up the rest from reference TRBV7-2 and TRBJ2-7 gives the full variable domain: GAGVSQSPSNKVTEKGKDVELRCDPISGHTALYWYRQSLGQGLEFLIYFQGNSAPDKSGLPSDRFSAERTGGSVSTLTIQRTQQEDSAVYLCASSPIPGLVGYEQYFGPGTRLTVT.

This clonotype was found many times. This chain connects TRBV10-3 to TRBJ1-1, with 8 positions matching TRBD1. Germline CDR1 and CDR2: ENHRY and SYGVKD. The J segment lost 5 bases and the V segment lost 10 bases, leaving 12 bases of the junction unmatched. CDR3 size: 14 residues. The CDR3 nucleotides read TGTGCCACAACGCCCGGGACAGGAGGAACTGAAGCTTTCTTT. As protein: CATTPGTGGTEAFF.

The chain combines TRBV7-2 with TRBJ1-1; D call uncertain. The germline gives CDR1 SGHTA, CDR2 FQGNSA. This CDR3 region has 17 residues. Trimming took off 5 bases at V and 1 base at J, with 20 bases between the two ends. The CDR3 sequence: CASSQEEVAGWNTEAFF. CDR3 coding DNA: TGTGCCAGCAGCCAAGAGGAAGTGGCAGGATGGAACACTGAAGCTTTCTTT.

This clonotype was seen more than once but under ten times. This rearrangement joins TRBV20-1 to TRBJ1-5; weak D call: TRBD1 (5 bases). In germline, CDR1 is DFQATT, CDR2 SNEGSKA (reference sequence). This CDR3 comprises 15 residues. V lost 1 base and J lost 0, with 10 bases in between. The CDR3 sequence: CSARVRGYSNQPQHF. The CDR3 DNA reads TGCAGTGCTAGAGTTCGGGGGTATAGCAATCAGCCCCAGCATTTT.

In its sample, this clonotype was seen a few times. The chain's CDR3 is CASSYVKGRETQYF. CDR3 DNA sequence: TGTGCCAGCAGTTACGTAAAGGGGAGGGAGACCCAGTACTTC. The chain employs TRBV6-5 and TRBJ2-5, with D perhaps TRBD2 (6 bases). Looked up from germline, CDR1 is MNHEY and CDR2 is SVGAGI. The CDR3 totals 14 residues. V was trimmed by 2 bases and J by 5 bases, leaving 12 bases between them.